The source of this T cell receptor beta chain is a study of blood T cells in healthy people across ages. The V gene's germline CDR1 is MNHEY and CDR2 SMNVEV (reference sequence). The CDR3 is made up of 13 amino acids. J gave up 2 bases and V 4 bases, and 1 base lay outside the gene matches. Alongside a J-beta primer mix, a sample-barcoded 5' primer served in a second PCR lasting 7 to 11 cycles. TCRdb passed the 5' RACE reads through MiXCR, listing each CDR3 protein once. The sample lists hundreds of thousands of distinct CDR3 sequences; roughly 50% were seen once. This clonotype was picked up a small number of times.

This rearrangement joins TRBV27 to TRBJ1-2; 7 bases are shared with TRBD1. Source material: blood. The source is a man younger than 45 in good health. The CDR3 spells CASSSDRNYGYTF. The CDR3 coding sequence is TGTGCCAGCAGTTCGGACAGGAACTATGGCTACACCTTC.